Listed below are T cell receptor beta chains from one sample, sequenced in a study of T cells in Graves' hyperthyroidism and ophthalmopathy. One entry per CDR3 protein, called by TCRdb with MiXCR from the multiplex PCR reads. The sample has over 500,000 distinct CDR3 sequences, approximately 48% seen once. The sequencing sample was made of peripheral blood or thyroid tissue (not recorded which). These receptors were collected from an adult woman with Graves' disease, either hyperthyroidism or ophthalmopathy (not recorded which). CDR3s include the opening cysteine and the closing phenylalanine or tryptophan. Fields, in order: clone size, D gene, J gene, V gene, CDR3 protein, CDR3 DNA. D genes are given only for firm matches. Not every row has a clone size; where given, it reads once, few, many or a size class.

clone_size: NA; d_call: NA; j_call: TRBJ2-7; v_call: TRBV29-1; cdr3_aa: CSGRDHRDLQEEQYF; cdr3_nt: TGCAGCGGACGCGACCACCGGGACCTTCAAGAGGAGCAGTACTTC
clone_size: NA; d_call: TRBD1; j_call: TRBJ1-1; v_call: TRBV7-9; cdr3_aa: CASSLFGGTGGAEAFF; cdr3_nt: TGTGCCAGCAGCTTATTCGGGGGCACAGGGGGCGCTGAAGCTTTCTTT
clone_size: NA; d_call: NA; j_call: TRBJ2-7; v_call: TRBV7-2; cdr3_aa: CASSLAYMEQYF; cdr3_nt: TGTGCCAGCAGCTTAGCGTATATGGAGCAGTACTTC
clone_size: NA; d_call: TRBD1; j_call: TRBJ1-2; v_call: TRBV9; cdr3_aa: CASSVRSGGLGYTF; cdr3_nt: TGTGCCAGCAGCGTCAGGTCAGGGGGTCTGGGCTACACCTTC
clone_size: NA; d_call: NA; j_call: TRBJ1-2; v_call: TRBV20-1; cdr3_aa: CSATTPKHRPYGYTF; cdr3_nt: TGCAGTGCTACGACTCCTAAACATAGGCCCTATGGCTACACCTTC
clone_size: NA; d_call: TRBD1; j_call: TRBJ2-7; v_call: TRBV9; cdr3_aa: CASSGDRVLYF; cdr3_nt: TGTGCCAGCAGCGGCGACAGGGTTTTATACTTC
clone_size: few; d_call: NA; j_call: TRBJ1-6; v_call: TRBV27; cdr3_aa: CASTPRGSSYNSPLHF; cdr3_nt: TGTGCCAGCACCCCGCGGGGTAGCTCCTATAATTCACCCCTCCACTTT
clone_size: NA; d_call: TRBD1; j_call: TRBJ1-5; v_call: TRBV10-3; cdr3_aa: CAISAQGGGQPQHF; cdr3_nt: TGTGCCATCAGTGCGCAGGGGGGAGGGCAGCCCCAGCATTTT
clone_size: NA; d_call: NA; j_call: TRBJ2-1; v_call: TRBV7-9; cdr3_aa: CASSLSRGGYNEQFF; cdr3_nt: TGTGCCAGCAGCTTGAGCAGGGGCGGGTACAATGAGCAGTTCTTC
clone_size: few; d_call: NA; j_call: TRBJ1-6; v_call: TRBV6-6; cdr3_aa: CASSWGGGPNHF; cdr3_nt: TGTGCCAGCAGTTGGGGGGGGGGGCCGAACCACTTT
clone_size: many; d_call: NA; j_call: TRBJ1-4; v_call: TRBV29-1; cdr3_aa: CSVEVRAEEKLFF; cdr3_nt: TGCAGCGTTGAAGTGCGGGCCGAAGAAAAACTGTTTTTT
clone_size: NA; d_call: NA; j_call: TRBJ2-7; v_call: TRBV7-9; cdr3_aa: CASSAQEVHEQYF; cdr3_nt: TGTGCCAGCAGTGCCCAAGAGGTCCACGAGCAGTACTTC
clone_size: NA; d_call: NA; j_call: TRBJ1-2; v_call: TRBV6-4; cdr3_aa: CASSDGTGYTF; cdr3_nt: TGTGCCAGCAGTGACGGCACGGGCTACACCTTC
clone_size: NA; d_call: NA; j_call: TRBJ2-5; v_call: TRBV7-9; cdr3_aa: CASSYSWEDCRGETQYF; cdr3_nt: TGTGCCAGCAGCTATTCATGGGAGGACTGCCGTGGTGAGACCCAGTACTTC
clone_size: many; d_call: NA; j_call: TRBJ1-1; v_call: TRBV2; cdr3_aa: CAIQWGAGTEAFF; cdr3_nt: TGTGCCATCCAATGGGGGGCCGGGACTGAAGCTTTCTTT